A selection of T cell receptor beta chains follows, all from one sample in a study of beta chain features in type 1 diabetes. Assay used: immunoSEQ multiplex PCR; TCRdb lists only in-frame clones, some missing. The table includes about 230,000 clones, more than 9% detected once. What was sequenced was naive CD4+ T cells from blood. These receptors were obtained from a woman between 18 and 30 years old in good health. Both conserved end residues are part of each CDR3. D genes are given only for firm matches. Clone size is given for some rows only: seen once, a few or many times, or a class if the clone is expanded.

clone_size,j_call,d_call,v_call,cdr3_aa,cdr3_nt
NA,TRBJ2-6,NA,TRBV6-5,CASRGGGSGANVLTF,TGTGCCAGCAGAGGGGGGGGCTCTGGGGCCAACGTCCTGACTTTC
NA,TRBJ2-1,TRBD2,TRBV6-1,CASSGLERGPSYNEQFF,TGTGCCAGCAGTGGGCTAGAGCGGGGTCCCTCCTACAATGAGCAGTTCTTC
once,TRBJ1-3,TRBD1,TRBV30,CAWRDRGTSGNTIYF,TGTGCCTGGAGGGACAGGGGGACTTCTGGAAACACCATATATTTT
many,TRBJ2-7,TRBD2,TRBV30,CAWSLAESSYEQYF,TGTGCCTGGAGTCTAGCGGAGAGCTCCTACGAGCAGTACTTC
few,TRBJ2-5,NA,TRBV5-1,CASRQGGGETQYF,TGCGCCAGCAGGCAGGGAGGAGGGGAGACCCAGTACTTC
NA,TRBJ1-2,TRBD1,TRBV19,CASSTNRGGGYTF,TGTGCCAGTAGTACGAACAGGGGCGGTGGCTACACCTTC
few,TRBJ2-5,TRBD1,TRBV7-8,CASSVDREETQYF,TGTGCCAGCAGCGTGGACAGGGAGGAGACCCAGTACTTC
few,TRBJ1-1,NA,TRBV7-2,CASSLGMGGITEAFF,TGTGCCAGCAGCTTAGGAATGGGGGGTATCACTGAAGCTTTCTTT
NA,TRBJ2-7,TRBD1,TRBV28,CASSFKGQGGVQYF,TGTGCCAGCAGTTTTAAGGGACAGGGGGGAGTGCAGTACTTC
NA,TRBJ1-3,NA,TRBV28,CASSTRLGTNSGNTIYF,TGTGCCAGCAGTACCCGACTCGGGACAAACTCTGGAAACACCATATATTTT
few,TRBJ1-2,NA,TRBV7-9,CASSFATTNYGYTF,TGTGCCAGCAGCTTCGCCACTACGAACTATGGCTACACCTTC
few,TRBJ2-7,TRBD2,TRBV11-3,CASSLTSGEQYF,TGTGCCAGCAGCTTAACTAGCGGCGAGCAGTACTTC
NA,TRBJ2-1,TRBD1,TRBV5-1,CASSLGARQGFSNEQFF,TGCGCCAGCAGCTTGGGGGCCCGACAGGGGTTTAGCAATGAGCAGTTCTTC
few,TRBJ1-1,TRBD1,TRBV5-1,CASSRDSTGTNTEAFF,TGCGCCAGCAGCCGAGACTCGACAGGGACAAACACTGAAGCTTTCTTT
NA,TRBJ2-5,TRBD2,TRBV30,CAGGASGGAPETQYF,TGTGCCGGGGGGGCTAGCGGGGGGGCTCCGGAGACCCAGTACTTC
few,TRBJ1-2,NA,TRBV7-9,CASSDWDNLYGYTF,TGTGCCAGCAGCGACTGGGACAACCTCTATGGCTACACCTTC
few,TRBJ1-5,NA,TRBV6-5,CASRQRAGNQPQHF,TGTGCCAGCAGGCAAAGAGCAGGAAATCAGCCCCAGCATTTT
few,TRBJ2-1,TRBD2,TRBV4-2,CASTTPGLAGGGNEQFF,TGTGCCAGCACCACCCCCGGACTAGCGGGAGGTGGCAATGAGCAGTTCTTC
NA,TRBJ2-1,TRBD2,TRBV19,CASKPSIGLAGTGEQFF,TGTGCCAGTAAACCTTCAATCGGACTAGCGGGGACGGGGGAGCAGTTCTTC
NA,TRBJ2-7,TRBD1,TRBV27,CASSSAGGPHYEQYF,TGTGCCAGCAGTTCGGCAGGGGGTCCGCACTACGAGCAGTACTTC
few,TRBJ2-1,TRBD1,TRBV5-4,CASSWTGMNEQFF,TGTGCCAGCAGCTGGACAGGGATGAATGAGCAGTTCTTC
few,TRBJ2-3,NA,TRBV30,CAWRVGGAVDTQYF,TGTGCCTGGAGGGTAGGGGGGGCGGTAGATACGCAGTATTTT
few,TRBJ1-6,NA,TRBV5-1,CASSLTPGHLRDPLHF,TGCGCCAGCAGCTTGACCCCGGGACACCTACGGGATCCCCTCCACTTT
NA,TRBJ1-4,NA,TRBV12-5,CASGPGTGHMGEKLFF,TGTGCTAGTGGACCTGGGACGGGACATATGGGGGAAAAACTGTTTTTT
few,TRBJ1-1,TRBD1,TRBV6-4,CASRQGRWTEAFF,TGTGCCAGTAGACAGGGTAGATGGACTGAAGCTTTCTTT
few,TRBJ2-7,NA,TRBV11-1,CASSLRGINYEQYF,TGTGCCAGCAGCTTACGGGGGATTAACTACGAGCAGTACTTC
NA,TRBJ2-1,NA,TRBV5-4,CASSLARKGRDEQFF,TGTGCCAGCAGCTTGGCTCGAAAGGGGCGAGATGAGCAGTTCTTC
few,TRBJ1-2,TRBD1,TRBV10-3,CAISDQYPDRPIFNYGYTF,TGTGCCATCAGTGACCAATACCCGGACAGGCCAATTTTTAACTATGGCTACACCTTC
few,TRBJ1-2,NA,TRBV19,CASSHLGTTRDYGYTF,TGTGCCAGTAGCCACCTTGGGACAACCCGGGACTATGGCTACACCTTC
NA,TRBJ1-2,NA,TRBV5-4,CASSSLRRQDYGYTF,TGTGCCAGCAGCTCCCTTCGCCGACAGGACTATGGCTACACCTTC
NA,TRBJ1-1,NA,TRBV5-1,CASSLEGAVRLGGAFF,TGCGCCAGCAGCTTGGAGGGCGCCGTACGCCTTGGGGGGGCTTTCTTT
few,TRBJ2-1,NA,TRBV11-1,CASSPLLVVNEQFF,TGTGCCAGCAGCCCCCTACTGGTCGTCAATGAGCAGTTCTTC
NA,TRBJ1-1,TRBD1,TRBV4-2,CASSFKGTDEAFF,TGTGCCAGCAGCTTCAAAGGGACAGATGAAGCTTTCTTT
NA,TRBJ2-5,NA,TRBV10-3,CAISESSPVSGETQYF,TGTGCCATCAGTGAGTCTTCCCCCGTATCGGGGGAGACCCAGTACTTC
few,TRBJ1-1,TRBD1,TRBV19,CASNNRGNTEAFF,TGTGCCAGTAATAACAGGGGGAACACTGAAGCTTTCTTT
few,TRBJ1-5,NA,TRBV12-5,CASGWDTDNQPQHF,TGTGCTAGTGGTTGGGACACAGACAATCAGCCCCAGCATTTT
few,TRBJ1-2,NA,TRBV19,CASSGQTGIYGYTF,TGTGCCAGTAGTGGCCAAACAGGGATCTATGGCTACACCTTC
NA,TRBJ2-6,TRBD1,TRBV4-2,CASSRLGDRVGVSGANVLTF,TGTGCCAGCAGCCGCCTAGGGGACAGGGTTGGTGTTTCTGGGGCCAACGTCCTGACTTTC
few,TRBJ1-1,NA,TRBV2,CASSQGLRTEAFF,TGTGCCAGCAGCCAGGGATTGCGGACTGAAGCTTTCTTT
few,TRBJ1-1,NA,TRBV12-5,CASGLVPFGRGDTEAFF,TGTGCTAGTGGTTTGGTACCCTTTGGCAGGGGTGACACTGAAGCTTTCTTT
many,TRBJ2-5,NA,TRBV7-9,CASSPSVETQYF,TGTGCCAGCAGCCCCTCGGTAGAGACCCAGTACTTC
few,TRBJ2-7,TRBD1,TRBV5-4,CASSPRQGPYEQYF,TGTGCCAGCAGCCCTAGACAGGGCCCCTACGAGCAGTACTTC
few,TRBJ1-4,NA,TRBV11-2,CASSVGQNLGEKLFF,TGTGCCAGCAGCGTCGGACAGAACCTCGGAGAAAAACTGTTTTTT
few,TRBJ1-4,TRBD1,TRBV9,CASSVGTGWSNEKLFF,TGTGCCAGCAGCGTCGGGACAGGGTGGTCTAATGAAAAACTGTTTTTT
NA,TRBJ2-3,TRBD2,TRBV20-1,CSAKGGTSWYF,TGCAGTGCTAAAGGGGGGACTAGTTGGTATTTT
NA,TRBJ2-7,TRBD1,TRBV19,CASSISQGGIYEQYF,TGTGCCAGTAGTATTTCACAGGGGGGTATCTACGAGCAGTACTTC
few,TRBJ2-2,NA,TRBV7-8,CASSLDRVKHTGELFF,TGTGCCAGCAGCTTAGATCGGGTAAAGCACACCGGGGAGCTGTTTTTT
NA,TRBJ2-5,NA,TRBV4-1,CASSQDGARQETQYF,TGCGCCAGCAGCCAAGATGGGGCTAGGCAGGAGACCCAGTACTTC
NA,TRBJ2-2,TRBD2,TRBV7-7,CASSSSGRNTGELFF,TGTGCCAGCAGCTCTAGCGGGAGAAACACCGGGGAGCTGTTTTTT
NA,TRBJ2-1,TRBD2,TRBV19,CASSTHSISGGAYNEQFF,TGTGCCAGTAGTACCCATTCAATTAGCGGGGGGGCCTACAATGAGCAGTTCTTC
few,TRBJ2-3,TRBD2,TRBV25-1,CASSALLAGVGDTQYF,TGTGCCAGCTCCGCACTACTAGCGGGAGTCGGAGATACGCAGTATTTT
NA,TRBJ2-7,NA,TRBV4-1,CASSQDSFFAGNPYEQYF,TGCGCCAGCAGCCAAGACTCTTTTTTTGCGGGGAATCCTTACGAGCAGTACTTC
few,TRBJ2-6,NA,TRBV11-2,CASSLRVDSSSGANVLTF,TGTGCCAGCAGCTTAAGAGTCGACAGTTCCTCTGGGGCCAACGTCCTGACTTTC
few,TRBJ2-7,NA,TRBV7-2,CASSRGRSYEQYF,TGTGCCAGCAGCCGAGGGCGGTCCTACGAGCAGTACTTC
few,TRBJ2-2,TRBD1,TRBV5-6,CASSLLRDRGSGELFF,TGTGCCAGCAGCTTACTCCGGGACAGGGGATCCGGGGAGCTGTTTTTT